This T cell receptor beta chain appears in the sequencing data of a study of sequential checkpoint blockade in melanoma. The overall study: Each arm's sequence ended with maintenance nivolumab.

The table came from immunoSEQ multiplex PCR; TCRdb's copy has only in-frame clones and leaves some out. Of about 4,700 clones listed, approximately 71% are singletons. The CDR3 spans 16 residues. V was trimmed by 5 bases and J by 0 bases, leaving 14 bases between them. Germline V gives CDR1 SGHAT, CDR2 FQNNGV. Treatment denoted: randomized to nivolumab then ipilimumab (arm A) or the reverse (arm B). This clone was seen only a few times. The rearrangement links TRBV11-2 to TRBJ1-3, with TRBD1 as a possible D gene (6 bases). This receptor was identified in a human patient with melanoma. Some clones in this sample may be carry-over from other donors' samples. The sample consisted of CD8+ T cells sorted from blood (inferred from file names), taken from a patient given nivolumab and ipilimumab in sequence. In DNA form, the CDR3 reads TGTGCCAGCAGCCCAGGACAGCTACTCTCTGGAAACACCATATATTTT. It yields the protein CASSPGQLLSGNTIYF.